This T cell receptor (beta chain) was sequenced for a study of blood T cell repertoires in COVID-19. Data came from immunoSEQ multiplex PCR; TCRdb stores just in-frame clones and leaves some out. The sample contains about 49,000 clones, 68% of which appear only once. This clone was detected only once. Trimming left V 6 bases short and J 0 bases short, with 8 bases between. CDR1 SGDLS and CDR2 YYNGEE come from the germline V gene. This CDR3 has 13 residues. The genes are TRBV9 and TRBJ2-3; D might be TRBD1 (6 bases). The receptor comes from a woman between 70 and 85 years old with acute or convalescent COVID-19. The sample was peripheral blood. CDR3 bases: TGTGCCAGCACCCAGGGGAGCACAGATACGCAGTATTTT. Its translation is CASTQGSTDTQYF. Variable domain in full (rest from reference TRBV9 and TRBJ2-3): DSGVTQTPKHLITATGQRVTLRCSPRSGDLSVYWYQQSLDQGLQFLIQYYNGEERAKGNILERFSAQQFPDLHSELNLSSLELGDSALYFCASTQGSTDTQYFGPGTRLTVL.